The clone carrying this TCR beta chain was found once. Its target is not known. This entry belongs to a study of T cells in localized non-small cell lung cancer. The study's findings and limits: There were a median roughly 60 of the top 100 tumor clones appearing in adjacent lung.

The repertoire was sequenced with immunoSEQ multiplex PCR; TCRdb's copy has only in-frame clones and lacks some. In the table there are under 15,000 clones, roughly 84% of which are singletons. This CDR3 comprises 17 residues. Germline CDR1 reads GTSNPN; CDR2 reads SVGIG (reference sequence). V lost 1 base to trimming and J lost 0 bases; unmatched junction nucleotides: 9. This receptor was obtained from a male donor aged 60 or older with stage I lung adenocarcinoma. Sequencing used peripheral blood, obtained before any cancer treatment. The chain is built from TRBV30 and TRBJ2-3; 8 nucleotides align to TRBD1. The CDR3: CAWSGAGQGTSTDTQYF. In DNA form, the CDR3 reads TGTGCCTGGAGTGGGGCCGGACAGGGAACTAGCACAGATACGCAGTATTTT.